The 14 T cell receptor beta chains in this list originate from one sample, sequenced in a study of T cells in Graves' hyperthyroidism and ophthalmopathy. RNA transcripts yielded amplified TCR beta CDR3 regions. When the TCR CDR3 underwent first-round RT-PCR, the HTBI primer set was used. TCRdb redid the calling of the multiplex PCR reads with MiXCR, one entry per CDR3 protein. Seen here are about 400,000 distinct CDR3 sequences, approximately 25% observed once, and the top ten hold around 70%. The source material was blood. The source of these receptors is a middle-aged man with Graves' hyperthyroidism.

V usage is TRBV10-3 and J usage is TRBJ1-2; the D gene is possibly TRBD1 (6 bases). Germline V CDR1 and CDR2: ENHRY, SYGVKD. The V gene lost 10 bases and the J gene lost 5 bases, with 23 bases spanning the gap. This CDR3 spans 15 amino acids. The CDR3 is CASSLGLGRGYGYTF. The CDR3 nucleotides read TGTGCCAGCAGCTTGGGGTTAGGCAGGGGATATGGCTACACCTTC.

This clonotype was recorded many times. The CDR3 DNA is TGTGCCAGCAGTTTTTGGGGGAGACGCACCTACAATGAGCAGTTCTTC. Protein: CASSFWGRRTYNEQFF. The gene calls are TRBV28 and TRBJ2-1; D might be TRBD1 or TRBD2, each matching 5 bases. CDR3 length equals 16 residues. The V and J ends lost 3 bases and 2 bases respectively, with 14 bases between them. Germline V lookup: CDR1 MDHEN, CDR2 SYDVKM.

This clonotype was found many times. The chain employs TRBV3-1 and TRBJ2-7; no reliable D call. The CDR3 totals 14 residues. The V and J ends lost 4 bases and 7 bases respectively, with 17 bases between them. The germline CDR1 and CDR2 sequences are LGHDT and YNNKEL (reference sequence). The CDR3 here is CASSLAPYAMEQYF. The CDR3 DNA reads TGTGCCAGCAGCCTAGCACCCTACGCCATGGAGCAGTACTTC.

V and J are TRBV5-4 and TRBJ2-3; D may be TRBD2 (6 bases). V was shortened by 5 bases and J by 7 bases, with 17 bases between the two germline ends. The CDR3 runs to 14 residues. Per germline, CDR1 SGHNT and CDR2 YYREEE (reference sequence). CDR3 DNA sequence: TGTGCCAGCAGGGGGGAGGCGAGCGACCATACGCAGTATTTT. Translated: CASRGEASDHTQYF.

On this clonotype: A much bigger clone sits one base away, suggesting this may be a read error. The chain has TRBV12-3 or TRBV12-4 and TRBJ2-5; D possibly corresponds to TRBD1 (5 bases). The CDR3 is made up of 14 amino acids. V lost 9 bases and J 4 bases, leaving 18 bases between the germline ends. Here the CDR3 DNA reads TGTGCCAGTTCTACACATGGGGCCTCAGAGACCCAGTACTTC. As protein: CASSTHGASETQYF.

This clonotype turned up a few times. The CDR3 DNA follows: TGTGCTAGTGCCAAGGACACGGAGAACACCGGGGAGCTGTTTTTT. It yields the protein CASAKDTENTGELFF. The V gene is TRBV12-5, the J gene TRBJ2-2; tentatively, D is TRBD1 (5 bases). The CDR3 length is 15 residues. V lost 7 bases and J 1 base, leaving 13 bases between the germline ends. The germline V gene encodes CDR1 LGHNT and CDR2 FRNRAP.

The CDR3 DNA follows: TGTGCCACCAGTGACCCCGGGACAGGGGCCCACGAGCAGTACTTC. It encodes CATSDPGTGAHEQYF. The genes are TRBV24-1 and TRBJ2-7; 10 bases map to TRBD1. The CDR3 has 15 residues. Germline V lookup: CDR1 KGHDR, CDR2 SFDVKD. The V and J ends lost 4 bases and 5 bases, in that order; junction bases with no gene match: 7.

V is TRBV20-1 and J is TRBJ2-3, with 8 positions matching TRBD1. The CDR3 runs to 17 residues. The germline gives CDR1 DFQATT, CDR2 SNEGSKA (reference sequence). The CDR3 here is CRADRASPIVSTDTQYF. The CDR3 DNA follows: TGCAGGGCGGACAGGGCTTCCCCCATCGTTAGCACAGATACGCAGTATTTT.

This clonotype was found a few times. The rearrangement joins TRBV2 to TRBJ1-2; 7 bases line up with TRBD1. This CDR3 is 15 amino acids long. V lost 6 bases, J lost 1 base, and 8 bases stayed unmatched. Germline V gene lookup returns CDR1 SNHLY and CDR2 FYNNEI. The CDR3 is CASSSQGGVNYGYTF. CDR3 coding DNA: TGTGCCAGCAGCTCTCAGGGGGGGGTTAACTATGGCTACACCTTC. Combining the CDR3 with reference TRBV2 and TRBJ1-2 gives the whole variable domain EPEVTQTPSHQVTQMGQEVILRCVPISNHLYFYWYRQILGQKVEFLVSFYNNEISEKSEIFDDQFSVERPDGSNFTLKIRSTKLEDSAMYFCASSSQGGVNYGYTFGSGTRLTVV.

The V call is TRBV27, the J call TRBJ2-4; D remains ambiguous. The CDR3 contains 17 residues. The germline V gene has CDR1 MNHEY and CDR2 SMNVEV (reference sequence). V lost 2 bases and J 0 bases, leaving 14 bases between the germline ends. CDR3 residues: CASSLRQDPLAKNIQYF. The CDR3 nucleotides are TGTGCCAGCAGTTTAAGGCAGGATCCTCTAGCCAAAAACATTCAGTACTTC.

As for this clonotype: The missing conserved phenylalanine or tryptophan at the end of this CDR3 makes a read error likely. The gene calls are TRBV28 and TRBJ2-1; D gene unclear. The germline V gene has CDR1 MDHEN and CDR2 SYDVKM. This CDR3 is built from 12 residues. The germline V and J ends were trimmed by 1 base and 6 bases, with 4 bases remaining between them. CDR3 protein: CASSLLGNEQFL. The DNA for the CDR3 is TGTGCCAGCAGTTTATTGGGCAATGAGCAGTTCCTC.

This clonotype was observed a handful of times. This chain joins TRBV6-1 and TRBJ2-7; D is undetermined. This CDR3 region has 12 residues. The germline CDR1 and CDR2 sequences are MNHNS and SASEGT. V was shortened by 10 bases and J by 0 bases, with 10 bases between the two germline ends. CDR3: CANPWGSYEQYF. The CDR3 coding sequence is TGTGCCAACCCATGGGGCTCCTACGAGCAGTACTTC.

V usage is TRBV27 and J usage is TRBJ2-2, with 12 bases matching TRBD2. Germline CDR1 and CDR2: MNHEY and SMNVEV (reference sequence). The CDR3 totals 19 residues. With V trimmed by 1 base and J by 2 bases, 8 bases remained unmatched. The CDR3 nucleotides are TGTGCCAGCAGTTTATATTATCTAGCGGGAGGGATAAACACCGGGGAGCTGTTTTTT. It translates to CASSLYYLAGGINTGELFF.

The rearrangement links TRBV20-1 to TRBJ2-7, with 10 bases fitting TRBD2. Per germline, CDR1 DFQATT and CDR2 SNEGSKA (reference sequence). J gave up 1 base and V 2 bases, and 5 bases lay outside the gene matches. CDR3 size: 15 residues. The CDR3 region is CSARPSGSPSYEQYF. The CDR3 DNA follows: TGCAGTGCTAGACCTAGCGGGAGCCCGTCCTACGAGCAGTACTTC.